This T cell receptor (beta chain) came from a study of cytomegalovirus exposure and HLA in healthy donors (dated by TCRdb to the late 2010s). Turning to the overall study: According to an earlier analysis of several hundred of the donors, about 179 million T cells yielded 117 million unique TCR beta sequences and around 280 Gb of sequence data. An early release that covered roughly 600 HLA-typed donors contained approximately 300 gigabases of sequencing data and 85 million to 100 million unique TCR sequences. Among the roughly 430 genotyped donors, around 81% belonged to the genetic ancestry cluster associated with self-reported Caucasian donors. The study aimed to test whether cataloging public T cell receptors could reveal signatures of past pathogen exposure. The T cell repertoires of around 670 subjects were profiled by immunosequencing and related to cytomegalovirus serostatus. Besides the first cohort of around 670 subjects, a separate validation cohort made up of around 120 different subjects was used. To predict cytomegalovirus infection status, the study brought together high-throughput TCR immunosequencing, statistical association of individual TCRs with disease status, and machine learning. In a later analysis, previously published TCR beta repertoires from more than 500 donors were re-analyzed and high-resolution HLA genotyping was added so that TCR occurrence patterns could be studied. In the later analysis, no new phenotypic data were used to find candidate immune exposures; instead, reliance was placed on TCR beta sequences and their occurrence across donors. An earlier analysis of several hundred of the donors applied high-throughput TCR beta sequencing to assess whether each TCR beta V gene segment acted as functional or pseudogenic. Donor age, sex, ethnicity and CMV serostatus were compiled alongside the repertoire data. A later genetic analysis used genome-wide SNP genotypes for about 60% of the roughly 700 donors, treating that subset as a discovery cohort. All discovery cohort repertoires had been generated on a single sequencing platform. HLA typing included class I and class II loci at four-digit resolution. The number of donors typed differed by locus, with 629-630 for A, B, C, DRB1 and DQB1, about 500 for DQA1, 600 to 610 for DPA1, and roughly 450 for DPB1. Because of strong linkage in the cohort, five DR-DQ haplotypes were treated as single units for association and clustering. Among roughly 370 genotyped donors of the cohort, an average of about 240,000 unique TCR beta nucleotide sequences were sequenced per donor, 15% to 20% of them non-productive. What the study reported, not specific to this receptor: According to a later analysis, TCR association rates differed among HLA loci, with DRB1 alleles showing the most associated TCRs and HLA-C alleles showing the fewest. Some IMGT-functional V segments, including TRBV6-2 and TRBV6-3, could not be told apart with the 87-base-pair reads, so those segments were excluded. The presence/absence analyses assumed that sequencing depth was roughly uniform across donors, and that assumption may not be true. At a false discovery rate of 0.05, a later analysis linked about 17,000 TCR beta sequences to specific HLA alleles. In an earlier analysis of some 540 of the donors, most TCR beta V segments appeared in productive rearrangements about 90% or about 30% of the time, broadly matching IMGT annotations. A further reported finding was that TCR beta sequences accurately predicted the HLA-A and HLA-B alleles for most subjects in the first cohort. Because counts were too low, seventeen rarely observed V segments, including chromosome 9 orphons, were left out of the earlier analysis of roughly 600 of the donors. In a later analysis, most CMV-associated TCR beta chains were found to appear HLA-restricted, with HLA associations seemingly driven largely by CMV exposure. A later genetic analysis reported fewer N-insertions in productive TCRs among donors in an Asian-associated ancestry cluster than the roughly 700-donor mean. In this cohort, only TCR beta chains were sequenced, and detectable features were limited by the absence of alpha or paired-chain data. Because some donors lacked HLA typing at each locus, the association tests relied only on the typed subset. A group of highly shared sequence variants was considered likely to be a technical artifact of the sequencing pipeline. While some public TCRs were present in many individuals, most TCR sequences turned up only very rarely across donors. A later genetic analysis associated a missense DCLRE1C variant with V-gene and J-gene trimming of TCR beta chains, and an independent cohort replicated the association. In both the original and validation cohorts, the classifier was reported to diagnose cytomegalovirus status with high specificity and sensitivity. A total of roughly 160 TCR beta chains were listed by the study as associated with cytomegalovirus. In a later analysis, HLA-associated TCR beta chains were found to be more clonally expanded and to have lower generation probabilities than equally common non-associated chains. A later analysis reported that several top co-occurrence clusters appeared linked to parvovirus B19, influenza, CMV and Epstein-Barr virus. When HLA alleles, especially DR and DQ, strongly co-occurred, TCR associations were difficult to assign to individual alleles. CMV serostatus was the only immune exposure information available for the cohort. A few of the identified cytomegalovirus-associated TCR beta chains were confirmed in vitro to be specific for cytomegalovirus antigens. Linkage disequilibrium might explain the correlated functional status among segregating V segments, but an unknown experimental factor could not be ruled out. According to the authors, the approach could potentially be generalized to other disease states and immunological phenotypes.

The cohort was made up of 500 to 800 healthy bone marrow donors. At the time of sampling, all cohort members were nominally healthy, though unrecorded immune exposures were likely present. The donor was CMV seropositive and belonged to the group of more than 250 seropositive cohort members. Each donor provided a peripheral blood sample, and peripheral blood mononuclear cells were used for TCR beta sequencing. Genomic DNA was extracted from the blood cell samples with the Qiagen DNeasy Blood Extraction Kit. Libraries were constructed by the immunoSEQ multiplex PCR assay. The multiplex PCR relied on a mix of 60 forward primers for TCR Vbeta segments and 13 reverse primers for TCR Jbeta segments. The CDR3 region of rearranged TCR beta genes was amplified from genomic DNA by a multiplex PCR assay. Amplified TCR beta libraries were sequenced as 87-base-pair reads on the Illumina HiSeq System. On the authors' methods: A later analysis counted about 80 million unique TCR beta chains across the 700 or so repertoires, and roughly 9.9 million of these chains were shared by at least two donors. To remove PCR and sequencing errors, raw reads were error-corrected and collapsed into unique sequences using a nearest-neighbor algorithm that merged closely related sequences. V, D and J gene segments were assigned by aligning CDR3 sequences to IMGT reference sequences. For a sequence to be retained, a match of at least six nucleotides was required to both a V gene segment and a J gene segment. Rearrangements were classified as productive when the CDR3 lacked stop codons and remained in frame with V and J, and all other rearrangements were classified as non-productive. CDR3 was defined according to IMGT convention as the region running from the second conserved V-encoded cysteine to the conserved J-encoded phenylalanine. The earlier analysis of about 530 of the donors excluded any sequence lacking an unambiguous match to a single V gene segment. An earlier analysis of a few hundred of the donors called V segments functional above 56.7% productive rearrangements and segregating when the between-donor standard deviation exceeded 5%. A statistical classification framework was built to diagnose cytomegalovirus status from the catalog of TCR beta chain sequences. In a later analysis, TCR nucleotide sequences were compared against IMGT/GENE-DB human TR gene sequences so that V and J genes could be assigned. In a later analysis, CDR3 sequences and most-parsimonious VDJ recombination scenarios were assigned using the TCRdist pipeline. In a later analysis, each TCR beta chain was defined by its CDR3 amino acid sequence together with its V-gene family, and reads lacking a unique V-gene family were excluded. In a later analysis, a few hundred highly shared, low-generation-probability nucleotide sequences were removed to address suspected cross-contamination and a sequencing artifact. In a later analysis, a clonal expansion index for each public chain was calculated from normalized within-repertoire ranks of inferred template counts. In a later analysis, generation probabilities were computed using a VDJ recombination model fitted to out-of-frame rearrangements, and the results were checked against IGoR. In a later analysis, TCR-TCR, TCR-HLA and TCR-CMV co-occurrence was scored with hypergeometric tests, and a repertoire-size bias correction was applied to TCR pairs. To estimate false discovery rates, a later analysis permuted the HLA or CMV assignments 20 times. In a later analysis, co-occurring TCRs were grouped using DBSCAN, with TCRdist sequence similarity added in when clustering inside HLA-allele-positive subsets. Repertoires with fewer than 30,000 or more than 120,000 public chains, plus five repertoires with anomalous nucleotide sharing, were excluded from co-occurrence clustering. TCRdb obtained this table from immuneACCESS and retained in-frame rearrangements with V and J assigned. These tables miss some clones; where compared with another copy, unresolved V genes account for less than half of the shortfall, and the remainder is unexplained. The V and J calls and clone size come from that table; D and trimming were worked out from the DNA. This sample comprises about 170,000 clones, 70% to 85% of them detected only once. The ten most abundant clones make up approximately 1.5% of the sample.

Regarding this clone: Which antigen it targets is not known. It has no much larger one-base neighbor in the sample; base qualities were not kept.

Relative to germline, V is missing 0 bases and J is missing 6 bases, with 8 bases of the junction outside any gene match. The CDR3 holds 16 amino acids from the cysteine to the phenylalanine. Only the CDR3 portion is preserved as DNA: 48 bases, with reading frame beginning at the first base. Sequences SGHDT (CDR1) and YYEEEE (CDR2) are obtained from the germline V gene. The chain employs TRBV5-6 and TRBJ2-2; 7 junctional bases match TRBD2. The sequence was obtained from a woman between 25 and 40 years old in good health and CMV-seropositive. The sample comprised PBMCs. At the DNA level, the sequence is TGTGCCAGCAGCTTGGGGGAGGGGACGGCCCCCGGGGAGCTGTTTTTT. The encoded protein is CASSLGEGTAPGELFF.